This T cell receptor (beta chain) was recovered during a study of blood T cell repertoires in COVID-19. Per germline, CDR1 LNHDA and CDR2 SQIVND (reference sequence). This CDR3 has 16 amino acids. Between the trimmed V and J ends, which lost 11 bases and 2 bases, there was a span of 24 bases. Participants were placed into cohorts based on the clinical history they reported. The sample holds a few counts of this clone. The method was immunoSEQ multiplex PCR; TCRdb's version includes in-frame clones alone and lacks a portion of them. This table has approximately 300,000 clones, around 89% appearing once.

This chain joins TRBV19 and TRBJ1-2; D perhaps matches TRBD1 (6 bases). The receptor was isolated from a woman in her late teens or twenties with acute COVID-19. The sequencing input was PBMCs or T cells enriched from blood (not recorded which). The CDR3 DNA is TGTGCCTCTCTTACCCCGACAGGCACCAGGAACTATGGCTACACCTTC. Translating gives CASLTPTGTRNYGYTF. Full variable domain (outside the CDR3, taken from reference TRBV19 and TRBJ1-2): DGGITQSPKYLFRKEGQNVTLSCEQNLNHDAMYWYRQDPGQGLRLIYYSQIVNDFQKGDIAEGYSVSREKKESFPLTVTSAQKNPTAFYLCASLTPTGTRNYGYTFGSGTRLTVV.